Listed below are T cell receptor beta chains from one sample, sequenced in a study of regulatory T cells in long-lasting Graves disease. In TCRdb, the multiplex PCR reads were re-called with MiXCR into one record per CDR3 protein. This sample has 350,000 to 400,000 distinct CDR3 sequences; under 20% occur once, and the top ten carry 20% to 25%. This same sample was also part of a study on T cells in Graves' hyperthyroidism and ophthalmopathy.

The sample was peripheral blood mononuclear cells (PBMCs), taken at new diagnosis, from a patient treated with antithyroid drugs. The receptors come from a woman aged 18-35 years with Graves disease. Both conserved end residues are part of each CDR3. D genes are given only for firm matches. Rows may omit the clone size; those that give it use once, few, many or a size class.

abundance: .; v_gene: TRBV6-1; d_gene: TRBD1; j_gene: TRBJ2-7; CDR3nt: TGTGCCAGTGGGGACAGCCACGAGCAGTACTTC; CDR3aa: CASGDSHEQYF
abundance: .; v_gene: TRBV15; d_gene: .; j_gene: TRBJ1-4; CDR3nt: TGTGCCACCAGCAGCAGACTCCATACACCTAATGAAAAACTGTTTTTT; CDR3aa: CATSSRLHTPNEKLFF
abundance: many; v_gene: TRBV28; d_gene: .; j_gene: TRBJ1-1; CDR3nt: TGTGCCAGCAGTTCCTCGGTTACGAACACTGAAGCTTTCTTT; CDR3aa: CASSSSVTNTEAFF
abundance: .; v_gene: TRBV6-2/TRBV6-3; d_gene: TRBD2; j_gene: TRBJ2-7; CDR3nt: TGTGCCAGCAGCTACAGGACTAGCGGGTTCTCCCACGAGCAGTACTTC; CDR3aa: CASSYRTSGFSHEQYF
abundance: few; v_gene: TRBV14; d_gene: .; j_gene: TRBJ1-2; CDR3nt: TGTGCCAGCAGCCTTGGGCCGACCTATGGCTACACCTTC; CDR3aa: CASSLGPTYGYTF
abundance: few; v_gene: TRBV27; d_gene: .; j_gene: TRBJ2-3; CDR3nt: TGTGCCAGCAGTTTCCCACAGGCCCTTACGCAGTATTTT; CDR3aa: CASSFPQALTQYF
abundance: few; v_gene: TRBV2; d_gene: .; j_gene: TRBJ2-7; CDR3nt: TGTGCCAGCACCGCCGACAGGAGCCCGTACGAGCAGTACTTC; CDR3aa: CASTADRSPYEQYF
abundance: many; v_gene: TRBV20-1; d_gene: .; j_gene: TRBJ2-5; CDR3nt: TGCAGTGCTAGAGTACAGGCTAGGGAGACCCAGTACTTC; CDR3aa: CSARVQARETQYF
abundance: many; v_gene: TRBV7-8; d_gene: .; j_gene: TRBJ1-5; CDR3nt: TGTGCCAGCAGCGGTGGCAGGAATAGCAATCAGCCCCAGCATTTT; CDR3aa: CASSGGRNSNQPQHF
abundance: many; v_gene: TRBV9; d_gene: TRBD1; j_gene: TRBJ2-1; CDR3nt: TGTGCCAGCAGCGGACAGGGGGCCTACAATGAGCAGTTCTTC; CDR3aa: CASSGQGAYNEQFF
abundance: many; v_gene: TRBV30; d_gene: .; j_gene: TRBJ1-5; CDR3nt: TGTGCCTGGAGCCCGGTGGGCAATCAGCCCCAGCATTTT; CDR3aa: CAWSPVGNQPQHF
abundance: .; v_gene: TRBV11-2; d_gene: TRBD1; j_gene: TRBJ2-1; CDR3nt: TGTGCCAGCAGCTTCTACAGGGGTAGCACAACCAAGCAACAACAGTTCTTC; CDR3aa: CASSFYRGSTTKQQQFF
abundance: .; v_gene: TRBV18; d_gene: TRBD1; j_gene: TRBJ1-5; CDR3nt: TGTGCCAGCTCGGAGGGACAGGGTGCGGGGTTAGCCCAGCATTTT; CDR3aa: CASSEGQGAGLAQHF
abundance: once; v_gene: TRBV20-1; d_gene: TRBD2; j_gene: TRBJ2-7; CDR3nt: TGCAGTGCTAGGCCTCCGGGACTAGCGGGGGGGGTCTCCTACGAGCAGTACTTC; CDR3aa: CSARPPGLAGGVSYEQYF
abundance: many; v_gene: TRBV12-3/TRBV12-4; d_gene: .; j_gene: TRBJ1-5; CDR3nt: TGTGCCAGCAGTTTAGCCAGGGCAAATCAGCCCCAGCATTTT; CDR3aa: CASSLARANQPQHF
abundance: many; v_gene: TRBV7-2; d_gene: TRBD2; j_gene: TRBJ2-3; CDR3nt: TGTGCCAGCAGCTTGGGCGGGGGGGTGGCAGATACGCAGTATTTT; CDR3aa: CASSLGGGVADTQYF
abundance: .; v_gene: TRBV5-5; d_gene: .; j_gene: TRBJ2-7; CDR3nt: TGTGCCAGCAGCCTGGGGCCAGAGGGTGAGCAGTACTTC; CDR3aa: CASSLGPEGEQYF
abundance: few; v_gene: TRBV4-1; d_gene: .; j_gene: TRBJ1-4; CDR3nt: TGCGCCAGCAGCGCGCCGGGACAAACAAATGAAAAACTGTTTTTT; CDR3aa: CASSAPGQTNEKLFF
abundance: many; v_gene: TRBV7-2; d_gene: .; j_gene: TRBJ2-1; CDR3nt: TGTGCCAGCAGCTTATCCCCATTTTACAATGAGCAGTTCTTC; CDR3aa: CASSLSPFYNEQFF
abundance: many; v_gene: TRBV7-9; d_gene: TRBD2; j_gene: TRBJ2-7; CDR3nt: TGTGCCAGCAGCCCTTCCCTTGGCGACCCTAGCGGGGGTTCCTACGAGCAGTACTTC; CDR3aa: CASSPSLGDPSGGSYEQYF
abundance: few; v_gene: TRBV5-5; d_gene: .; j_gene: TRBJ1-1; CDR3nt: TGTGCCAGCAGCTTGGTGGGGATAACTAACACTGAAGCTTTCTTT; CDR3aa: CASSLVGITNTEAFF
abundance: few; v_gene: TRBV7-9; d_gene: .; j_gene: TRBJ1-6; CDR3nt: TGTGCCAGCAGCTTACGGGGGGAGGGTAATTCACCCCTCCACTTT; CDR3aa: CASSLRGEGNSPLHF
abundance: many; v_gene: TRBV28; d_gene: .; j_gene: TRBJ1-2; CDR3nt: TGTGCCAGCACCTCCAAAGTCGGCTACACCTTC; CDR3aa: CASTSKVGYTF
abundance: .; v_gene: TRBV19; d_gene: .; j_gene: TRBJ2-1; CDR3nt: TGTGCCAGTAGCAGAGGAGTGGATGAGCAGTTCTTC; CDR3aa: CASSRGVDEQFF
abundance: few; v_gene: TRBV20-1; d_gene: TRBD2; j_gene: TRBJ2-5; CDR3nt: TGCAGTGCTAGTGAACTAGCGGGAGAGCATCGGGAGACCCAGTACTTC; CDR3aa: CSASELAGEHRETQYF